The rows below give T cell receptor beta chains drawn from one sample of a study of blood T cell repertoires in COVID-19. Profiling relied on immunoSEQ multiplex PCR, and the TCRdb table lists in-frame clones only, not all of them. Among roughly 81,000 clones listed, more than 70% were seen once. The source material was peripheral blood. The receptors derive from an elderly man with active or convalescent COVID-19. Both conserved end residues are part of each CDR3. The D gene is left open where the match is weak. Size tells how often a clone was seen (once, few, many) or the class of an expanded clone, and some rows leave it out.

d_call j_call clone_size v_call cdr3_aa cdr3_nt
TRBD1 TRBJ2-3 - TRBV19 CASSRTGGSTDTQYF TGTGCCAGTAGTAGGACAGGGGGTAGCACAGATACGCAGTATTTT
TRBD1 TRBJ2-7 - TRBV30 CACYRTGMYEQYF TGTGCCTGTTATCGGACAGGGATGTACGAGCAGTACTTC
- TRBJ1-5 - TRBV28 CAGSGGLGNQPQHF TGTGCGGGATCGGGGGGGCTGGGCAATCAGCCCCAGCATTTT
- TRBJ2-5 - TRBV6-5 CASRKQGARTQYF TGTGCCAGCAGGAAACAGGGCGCCCGAACCCAGTACTTC
- TRBJ2-7 - TRBV3-1/TRBV3-2 CASSQSHEQYF TGTGCCAGCAGCCAAAGCCACGAGCAGTACTTC
- TRBJ1-2 - TRBV19 CAGLSAIGYTF TGTGCCGGCTTGTCCGCCATAGGCTACACCTTC
- TRBJ1-2 - TRBV7-9 CASSFMGTSNGYTF TGTGCCAGCAGCTTTATGGGGACATCCAATGGCTACACCTTC
TRBD1 TRBJ1-2 - TRBV10-3 CAISEVTGTGGYTF TGTGCCATCAGTGAGGTGACAGGGACCGGCGGCTACACCTTC
TRBD2 TRBJ2-7 - TRBV7-8 CASSLEGGPYEQYF TGTGCCAGCAGCTTAGAGGGAGGGCCGTACGAGCAGTACTTC
TRBD2 TRBJ2-5 - TRBV5-1 CASRRGASSGEETQYF TGCGCCAGCAGGCGGGGTGCATCTAGCGGGGAAGAGACCCAGTACTTC
- TRBJ1-1 once TRBV2 CASSENLVGTEAFF TGTGCCAGCAGTGAGAACCTAGTAGGCACTGAAGCTTTCTTT
- TRBJ1-1 - TRBV6-1 CASSDPLQGRGTEAFF TGTGCCAGCAGTGACCCCCTACAAGGGAGAGGGACTGAAGCTTTCTTT
TRBD1 TRBJ2-5 - TRBV7-9 CASSKTGTGEETQYF TGTGCCAGCAGCAAAACCGGGACAGGGGAAGAGACCCAGTACTTC
- TRBJ2-3 - TRBV11-2 CASSRSRLGGSNTDTQYF TGTGCCAGCAGCCGCTCCCGACTAGGAGGGTCTAACACAGATACGCAGTATTTT
- TRBJ1-2 - TRBV5-1 CASSLIQGRDYGYTF TGCGCCAGCAGCTTGATCCAGGGCCGGGACTATGGCTACACCTTC
TRBD1 TRBJ1-2 - TRBV5-5 CASSRVPGQENYGYTF TGTGCCAGCAGCCGAGTCCCGGGACAGGAAAACTATGGCTACACCTTC
- TRBJ1-2 - TRBV6-5 CASSYSSDYGYTF TGTGCCAGCAGTTACTCTTCAGACTATGGCTACACCTTC
- TRBJ2-4 - TRBV5-8 CASSLTAGGPLAKNIQYF TGTGCCAGCAGCTTGACAGCCGGGGGGCCTTTAGCCAAAAACATTCAGTACTTC
- TRBJ2-7 - TRBV3-1/TRBV3-2 CASSNGLTYEQYF TGTGCCAGCAGCAACGGGTTGACCTACGAGCAGTACTTC
TRBD1 TRBJ1-5 - TRBV7-8 CASSVGQGASQPQHF TGTGCCAGCAGCGTCGGACAGGGGGCGAGTCAGCCCCAGCATTTT
TRBD1 TRBJ1-1 - TRBV30 CAWSDDRQGQYTEAFF TGTGCCTGGAGTGATGATCGACAGGGCCAATACACTGAAGCTTTCTTT
TRBD1 TRBJ2-2 - TRBV7-9 CASSFQQGATGELFF TGTGCCAGCAGCTTTCAACAGGGGGCAACCGGGGAGCTGTTTTTT
TRBD2 TRBJ2-1 - TRBV6-4 CASSENSGRAYEQFF TGTGCCAGCAGTGAAAATAGCGGGAGGGCCTATGAGCAGTTCTTC
- TRBJ1-1 - TRBV5-1 CASSLVVQGGNTEAFF TGCGCCAGCAGCTTGGTGGTACAGGGTGGGAACACTGAAGCTTTCTTT
- TRBJ1-2 few TRBV3-1/TRBV3-2 CASSQPGHNYGYTF TGTGCCAGCAGCCAACCGGGACATAACTATGGCTACACCTTC
TRBD1 TRBJ2-3 once TRBV2 CATSGTDRTDTQYF TGTGCCACCTCCGGGACAGACCGCACAGATACGCAGTATTTT
TRBD1 TRBJ1-5 few TRBV5-1 CASSPGTGNQPQHF TGCGCCAGCAGCCCGGGGACAGGCAATCAGCCCCAGCATTTT
- TRBJ1-2 - TRBV6-2/TRBV6-3 CASSPSPGTGEDYGYTF TGTGCCAGCAGCCCCAGTCCCGGGACTGGAGAGGACTATGGCTACACCTTC
- TRBJ1-5 - TRBV24-1 CATSQQGWGNQPQHF TGTGCCACCAGTCAACAGGGTTGGGGCAATCAGCCCCAGCATTTT